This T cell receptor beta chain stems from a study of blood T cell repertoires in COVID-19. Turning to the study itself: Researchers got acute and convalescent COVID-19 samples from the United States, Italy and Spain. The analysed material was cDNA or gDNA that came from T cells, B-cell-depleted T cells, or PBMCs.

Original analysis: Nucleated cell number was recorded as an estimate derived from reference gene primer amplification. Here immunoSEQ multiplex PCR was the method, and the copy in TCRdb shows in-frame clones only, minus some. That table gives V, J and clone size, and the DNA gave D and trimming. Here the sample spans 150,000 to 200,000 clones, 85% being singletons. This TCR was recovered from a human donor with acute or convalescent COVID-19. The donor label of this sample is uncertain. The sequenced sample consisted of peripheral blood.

The CDR3 DNA reads TGCAGCGTTGAAAAGACCTGGAGGGCCCATAGCACAGATACGCAGTATTTT. Translation gives CSVEKTWRAHSTDTQYF. The chain is built from TRBV29-1 and TRBJ2-3; a possible D gene is TRBD2 (6 bases). The CDR3 is 17 amino acids. V was shortened by 2 bases and J by 0 bases, with 18 bases between the two germline ends. Germline assignment: CDR1 SQVTM and CDR2 ANQGSEA.